This TCR beta chain was recovered during a study of blood T cell repertoires in COVID-19. Sequencing used immunoSEQ multiplex PCR; TCRdb keeps in-frame clones, though not all of them. The sample yields about 190,000 clones, approximately 78% seen once. The germline V gene has CDR1 WNHNN and CDR2 SYGVQD (reference sequence). There are 14 residues in the CDR3. The V gene lost 1 base and the J gene lost 6 bases, with 7 bases spanning the gap. The sequenced sample consisted of peripheral blood. This sequence joins TRBV10-1 and TRBJ1-6; D is perhaps TRBD1 (5 bases). The sequence derives from a woman of 80 years or more with active or convalescent COVID-19. CDR3: CASSEYRSNSPLHF. The CDR3 DNA follows: TGCGCCAGCAGTGAGTACAGGAGTAATTCACCCCTCCACTTT.